The T cell receptor beta chain under discussion was sequenced for a study of cytomegalovirus exposure and HLA in healthy donors. Background on the study: T cells numbering 150 million to 200 million yielded approximately 120 million unique TCR beta sequences in an earlier analysis. Tens of millions of unique TCRs, all from HLA-typed donors, were included in an early release of the data.

Primers included in the PCR were 60 Vbeta and 13 Jbeta primers. Method: immunoSEQ multiplex PCR; TCRdb's copy keeps in-frame clones and lacks some. The sample includes roughly 180,000 clones, roughly 80% of them seen just once. A word on this clone: Its antigen is not known.

Study-wide results and limits: When presence/absence was analysed, sequencing depth was taken to be roughly uniform across donors. Per a later analysis, HLA-associated TCR beta chains showed more clonal expansion than other, equally common TCR beta chains.

Germline V gene lookup returns CDR1 SNHLY and CDR2 FYNNEI. The CDR3 length is 12 residues. This sequence joins TRBV2 and TRBJ1-2; unclear D gene. The receptor was isolated from a woman in her thirties in good health and CMV-seropositive. The material sequenced was PBMCs. CDR3 nucleotides: TGTTTCGGTTCGTCGCAAGTATATGGCTACACCTTC. Protein sequence: CFGSSQVYGYTF.